This entry concerns a single TCR beta chain. J gave up 4 bases and V 4 bases, and 9 bases lay outside the gene matches. The CDR3 is 15 amino acids. Germline assignment: CDR1 SGHRS and CDR2 YFSETQ. The record originates from a study of blood T cell repertoires in COVID-19. Study-wide context: The samples span acute and convalescent COVID-19 from the United States, Italy and Spain.

Authors' analysis steps: Researchers report that nucleated cell counts were estimated from reference gene primer amplification. TCRdb's copy holds only in-frame clones and misses some; the assay was immunoSEQ multiplex PCR. D and trimming were read from the DNA, whereas the V and J calls and clone size are those reported in that table. Of about 150,000 clones listed, 85% to 90% are singletons. Material: peripheral blood. The sequence was obtained from a woman aged 40 to 50 with acute or convalescent COVID-19. The rearrangement links TRBV5-1 to TRBJ1-1; TRBD1 aligns across 8 bases. This chain's CDR3 is CASSRLGQGGTEAFF. CDR3 sequence (DNA): TGCGCCAGCAGCCGCCTCGGACAGGGAGGCACTGAAGCTTTCTTT.